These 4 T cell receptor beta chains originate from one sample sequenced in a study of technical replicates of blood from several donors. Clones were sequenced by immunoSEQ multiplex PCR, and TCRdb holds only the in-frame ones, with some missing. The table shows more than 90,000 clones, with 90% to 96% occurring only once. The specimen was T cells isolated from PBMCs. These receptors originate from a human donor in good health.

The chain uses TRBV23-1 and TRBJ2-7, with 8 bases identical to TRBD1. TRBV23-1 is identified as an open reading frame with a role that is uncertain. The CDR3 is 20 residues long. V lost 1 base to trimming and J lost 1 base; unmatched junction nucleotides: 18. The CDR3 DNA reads TGCGCCAGCAGTCAATTGAGAACAGGGGGTTGGCCCCCGCCTTCCTACGAGCAGTACTTC. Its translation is CASSQLRTGGWPPPSYEQYF.

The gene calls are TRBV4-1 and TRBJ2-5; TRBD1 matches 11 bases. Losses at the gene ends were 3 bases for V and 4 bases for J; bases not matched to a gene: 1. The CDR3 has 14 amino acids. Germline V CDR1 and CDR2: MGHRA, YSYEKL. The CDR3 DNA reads TGCGCCAGCAGCCAGGGGACAGGGGGAGAGACCCAGTACTTC. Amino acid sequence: CASSQGTGGETQYF.

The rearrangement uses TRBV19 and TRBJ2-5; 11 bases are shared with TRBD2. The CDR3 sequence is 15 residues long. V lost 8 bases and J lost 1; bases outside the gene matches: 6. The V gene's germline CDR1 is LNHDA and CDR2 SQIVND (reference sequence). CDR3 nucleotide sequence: TGTGCCAGTGGTAGCGGGAGGGCCTCCCAAGAGACCCAGTACTTC. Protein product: CASGSGRASQETQYF.

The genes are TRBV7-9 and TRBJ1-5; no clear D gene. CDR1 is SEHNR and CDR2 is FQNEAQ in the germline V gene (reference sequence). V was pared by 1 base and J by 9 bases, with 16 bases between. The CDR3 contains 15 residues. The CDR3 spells CASSLEESPGGPQHF. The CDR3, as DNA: TGTGCCAGCAGCTTAGAAGAGTCCCCCGGTGGGCCCCAGCATTTT.